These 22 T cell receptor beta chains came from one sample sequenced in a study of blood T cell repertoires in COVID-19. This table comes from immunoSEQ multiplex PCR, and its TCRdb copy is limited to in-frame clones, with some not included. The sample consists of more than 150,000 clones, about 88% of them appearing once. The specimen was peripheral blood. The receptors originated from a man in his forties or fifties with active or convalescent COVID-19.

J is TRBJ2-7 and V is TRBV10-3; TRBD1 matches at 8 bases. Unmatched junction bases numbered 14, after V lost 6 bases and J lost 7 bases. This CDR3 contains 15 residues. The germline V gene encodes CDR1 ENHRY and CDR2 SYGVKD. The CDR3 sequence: CAISERTGTTREQYF. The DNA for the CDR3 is TGTGCCATCAGCGAGCGGACAGGGACCACTAGAGAGCAGTACTTC.

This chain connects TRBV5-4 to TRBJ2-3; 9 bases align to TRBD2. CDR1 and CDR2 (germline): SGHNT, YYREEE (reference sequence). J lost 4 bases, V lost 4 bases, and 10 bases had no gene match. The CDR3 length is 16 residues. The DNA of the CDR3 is TGTGCCAGCAGCCCGGGTTGGGGACTAGCCGCAGATACGCAGTATTTT. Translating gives CASSPGWGLAADTQYF.

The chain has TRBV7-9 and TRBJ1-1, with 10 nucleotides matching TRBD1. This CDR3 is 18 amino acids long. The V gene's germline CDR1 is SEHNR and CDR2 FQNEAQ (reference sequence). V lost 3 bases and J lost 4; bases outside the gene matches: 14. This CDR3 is CASSLGGKTGGLGTEAFF. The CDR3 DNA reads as TGTGCCAGCAGCTTGGGCGGCAAGACAGGGGGCTTGGGCACTGAAGCTTTCTTT.

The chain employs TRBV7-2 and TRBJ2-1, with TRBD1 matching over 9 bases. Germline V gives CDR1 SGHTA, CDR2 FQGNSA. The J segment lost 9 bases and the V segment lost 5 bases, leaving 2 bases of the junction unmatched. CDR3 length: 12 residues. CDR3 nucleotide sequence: TGTGCCAGCAGCCCGACAGGGGGTGAGCAGTTCTTC. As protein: CASSPTGGEQFF. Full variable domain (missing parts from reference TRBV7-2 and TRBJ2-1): GAGVSQSPSNKVTEKGKDVELRCDPISGHTALYWYRQSLGQGLEFLIYFQGNSAPDKSGLPSDRFSAERTGGSVSTLTIQRTQQEDSAVYLCASSPTGGEQFFGPGTRLTVL.

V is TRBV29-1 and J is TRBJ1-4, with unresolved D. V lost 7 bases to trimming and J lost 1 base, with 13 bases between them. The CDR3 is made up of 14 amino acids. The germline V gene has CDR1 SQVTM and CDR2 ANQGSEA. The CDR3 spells CSAKSPGTNEKLFF. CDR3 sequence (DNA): TGCAGCGCCAAAAGCCCGGGAACTAATGAAAAACTGTTTTTT.

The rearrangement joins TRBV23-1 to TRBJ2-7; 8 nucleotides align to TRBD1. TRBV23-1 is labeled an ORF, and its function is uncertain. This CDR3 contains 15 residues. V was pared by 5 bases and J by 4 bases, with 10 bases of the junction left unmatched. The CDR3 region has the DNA TGCGCCAGCAGTTACCTAGGACAGGGATTGTACGAGCAGTACTTC. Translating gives CASSYLGQGLYEQYF.

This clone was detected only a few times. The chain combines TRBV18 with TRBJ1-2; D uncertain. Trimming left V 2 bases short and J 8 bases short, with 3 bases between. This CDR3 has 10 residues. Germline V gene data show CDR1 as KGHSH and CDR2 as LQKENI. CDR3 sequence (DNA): TGTGCCAGCTCACCAGAGGGCTACACCTTC. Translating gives CASSPEGYTF.

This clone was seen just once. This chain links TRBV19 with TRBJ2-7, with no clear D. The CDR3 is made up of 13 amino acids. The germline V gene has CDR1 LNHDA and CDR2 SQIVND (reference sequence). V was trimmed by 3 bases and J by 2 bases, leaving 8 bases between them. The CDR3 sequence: CASSIAQAYEQYF. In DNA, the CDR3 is TGTGCCAGTAGTATCGCGCAGGCCTACGAGCAGTACTTC.

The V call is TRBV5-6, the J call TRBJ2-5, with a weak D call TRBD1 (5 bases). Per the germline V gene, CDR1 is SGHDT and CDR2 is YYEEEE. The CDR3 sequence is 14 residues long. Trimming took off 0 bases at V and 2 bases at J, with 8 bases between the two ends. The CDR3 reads CASSLVQGQETQYF. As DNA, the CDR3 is TGTGCCAGCAGCTTGGTTCAGGGTCAAGAGACCCAGTACTTC.

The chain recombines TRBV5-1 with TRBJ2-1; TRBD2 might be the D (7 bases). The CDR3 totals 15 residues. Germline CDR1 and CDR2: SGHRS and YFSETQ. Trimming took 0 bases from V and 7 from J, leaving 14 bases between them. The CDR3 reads CASSLERGAGNEQFF. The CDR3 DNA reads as TGCGCCAGCAGCTTGGAACGGGGGGCGGGAAATGAGCAGTTCTTC.

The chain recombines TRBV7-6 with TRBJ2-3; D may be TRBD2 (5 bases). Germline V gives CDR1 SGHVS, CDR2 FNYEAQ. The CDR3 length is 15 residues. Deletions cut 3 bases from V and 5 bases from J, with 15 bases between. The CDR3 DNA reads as TGTGCCAGCAGCTTGGGAGCAGTCTCGGGAGATACGCAGTATTTT. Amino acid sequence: CASSLGAVSGDTQYF.

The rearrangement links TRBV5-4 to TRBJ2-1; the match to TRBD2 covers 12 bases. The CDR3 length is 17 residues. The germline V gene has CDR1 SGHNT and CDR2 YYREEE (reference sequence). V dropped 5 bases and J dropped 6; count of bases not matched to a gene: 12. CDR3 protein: CASSMLAGGPGSNEQFF. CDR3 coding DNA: TGTGCCAGCAGTATGCTAGCGGGGGGGCCAGGAAGCAATGAGCAGTTCTTC.

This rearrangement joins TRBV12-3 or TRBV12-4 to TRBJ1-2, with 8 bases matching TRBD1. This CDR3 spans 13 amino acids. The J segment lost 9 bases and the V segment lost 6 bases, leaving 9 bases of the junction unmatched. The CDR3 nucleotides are TGTGCCAGCAGCCGAGGACAGGGTAGAAGCTACACCTTC. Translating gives CASSRGQGRSYTF.

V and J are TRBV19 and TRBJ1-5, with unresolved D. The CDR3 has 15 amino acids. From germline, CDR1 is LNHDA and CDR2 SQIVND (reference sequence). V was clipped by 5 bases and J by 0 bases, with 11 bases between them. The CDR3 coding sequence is TGTGCCAGTAGTCAAACAGTAAATAGCAATCAGCCCCAGCATTTT. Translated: CASSQTVNSNQPQHF.

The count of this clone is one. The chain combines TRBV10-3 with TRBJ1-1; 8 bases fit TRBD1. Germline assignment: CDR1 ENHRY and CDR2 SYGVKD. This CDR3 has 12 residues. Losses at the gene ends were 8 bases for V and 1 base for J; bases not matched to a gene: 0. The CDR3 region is CAIGQGNTEAFF. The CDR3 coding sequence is TGTGCCATCGGACAGGGGAACACTGAAGCTTTCTTT.

The CDR3 spells CASSVNRGSYEKLFF. The DNA for the CDR3 is TGTGCCAGCAGTGTAAACAGGGGAAGTTATGAAAAACTGTTTTTT. The V and J genes are TRBV2 and TRBJ1-4; 7 bases are shared with TRBD1. V gave up 4 bases and J gave up 6 bases; unmatched junction bases: 8. Germline loops: CDR1 SNHLY, CDR2 FYNNEI. The CDR3 contains 15 residues.

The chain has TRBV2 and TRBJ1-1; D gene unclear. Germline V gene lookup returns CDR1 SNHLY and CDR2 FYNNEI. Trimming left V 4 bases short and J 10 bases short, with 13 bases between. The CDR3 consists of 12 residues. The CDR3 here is CASSVYSLGAFF. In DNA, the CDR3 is TGTGCCAGCAGTGTCTACAGTTTAGGAGCTTTCTTT.

CDR3 loop: CASSMPTGRYGYTF. DNA for the CDR3: TGTGCCAGTAGTATGCCGACAGGCCGCTATGGCTACACCTTC. The J gene is TRBJ1-2, the V gene TRBV19, with a possible D match to TRBD1 (6 bases). CDR1 LNHDA and CDR2 SQIVND come from the germline V gene (reference sequence). V was pared by 3 bases and J by 4 bases, with 12 bases between. This CDR3 is built from 14 residues.

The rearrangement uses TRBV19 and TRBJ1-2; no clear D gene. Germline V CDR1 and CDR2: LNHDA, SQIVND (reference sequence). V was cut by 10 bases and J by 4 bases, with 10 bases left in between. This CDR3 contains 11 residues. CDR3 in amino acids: CAISAGYGYTF. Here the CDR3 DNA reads TGTGCCATCTCGGCGGGCTATGGCTACACCTTC.

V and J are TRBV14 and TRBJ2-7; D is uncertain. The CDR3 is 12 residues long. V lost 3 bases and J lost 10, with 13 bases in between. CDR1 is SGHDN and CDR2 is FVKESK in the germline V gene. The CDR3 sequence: CASSQNQFAQYF. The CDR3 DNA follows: TGTGCCAGCAGCCAGAATCAGTTTGCTCAGTACTTC.

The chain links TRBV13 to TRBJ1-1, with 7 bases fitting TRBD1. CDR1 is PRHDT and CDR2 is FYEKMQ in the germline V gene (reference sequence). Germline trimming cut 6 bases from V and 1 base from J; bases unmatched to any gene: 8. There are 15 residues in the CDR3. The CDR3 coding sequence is TGTGCCAGCAGACCGACAGGGACAGAGAACACTGAAGCTTTCTTT. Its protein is CASRPTGTENTEAFF.

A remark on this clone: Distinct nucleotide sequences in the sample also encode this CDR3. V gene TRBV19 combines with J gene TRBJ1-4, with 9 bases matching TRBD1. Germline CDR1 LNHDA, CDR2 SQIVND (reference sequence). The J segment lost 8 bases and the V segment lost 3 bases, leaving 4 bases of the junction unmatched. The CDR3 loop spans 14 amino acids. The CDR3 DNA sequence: TGTGCCAGTAGTATCCGACAGGGGGGAGAAAAACTGTTTTTT. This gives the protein CASSIRQGGEKLFF.